These 14 T cell receptor beta chains came from one sample sequenced in a study of T cells in localized non-small cell lung cancer. Profiling relied on immunoSEQ multiplex PCR, and the TCRdb table lists in-frame clones only, not all of them. The table lists about 2,200 clones, about a quarter of them singletons. The specimen was lung tumor tissue, collected before any cancer treatment. These receptors all stem from a woman aged 35-75 years with stage III squamous cell lung carcinoma.

This clone has a handful of counts. The J gene is TRBJ1-1, the V gene TRBV6-8, with D uncertain. V shed 0 bases and J shed 7 bases, with 15 bases lying between them. Germline-derived CDR1 and CDR2 are MNHGY and SAAAGT. CDR3 size: 15 residues. The chain's CDR3 is CASSYSITGVGEAFF. The CDR3 nucleotides read TGTGCCAGCAGTTACTCGATCACGGGCGTTGGTGAAGCTTTCTTT.

The chain is built from TRBV18 and TRBJ1-2; D remains ambiguous. The V end was cut by 2 bases, the J end by 1 base, with 5 bases between. The CDR3 sequence is 13 residues long. Per the germline V gene, CDR1 is KGHSH and CDR2 is LQKENI. The CDR3 DNA reads TGTGCCAGCTCACCAACAGATAACTATGGCTACACCTTC. Its protein is CASSPTDNYGYTF.

The CDR3 protein is CARDRGTEAFF. The DNA for the CDR3 is TGTGCCAGAGACAGAGGCACTGAAGCTTTCTTT. The V and J genes are TRBV12-5 and TRBJ1-1; D is possibly TRBD1 (5 bases). The length of the CDR3 is 11 residues. CDR1 is LGHNT and CDR2 is FRNRAP in the germline V gene.

This clone was counted only a few times. V gene TRBV9 combines with J gene TRBJ1-6; D may be TRBD1 (5 bases). The CDR3 extends over 12 amino acids. Trimming stripped 7 bases from V and 9 bases from J, with 11 bases between. Per germline, CDR1 SGDLS and CDR2 YYNGEE. CDR3 protein: CASGAASSPLHF. In nucleotides, the CDR3 is TGTGCCAGCGGGGCAGCGTCTTCACCCCTCCACTTT.

This clone was recorded only once. This chain links TRBV12-5 with TRBJ1-3, with D possibly being TRBD1 (5 bases). CDR1 is LGHNT, CDR2 FRNRAP, per germline. This CDR3 spans 12 amino acids. V was cut by 1 base and J by 9 bases, with 7 bases left in between. The CDR3 reads CASGLEGTTIYF. In nucleotides, the CDR3 is TGTGCTAGTGGTTTGGAAGGGACCACCATATATTTT.

The chain combines TRBV30 with TRBJ1-3, with D possibly matching TRBD1 (6 bases). V lost 3 bases, J lost 4 bases, and 10 bases lay in between. Germline CDR1 GTSNPN, CDR2 SVGIG (reference sequence). The CDR3 sequence is 13 residues long. The CDR3 region is CAWSRGQGNTIYF. The CDR3 DNA reads TGTGCCTGGAGCAGGGGACAAGGAAACACCATATATTTT.

The rearrangement uses TRBV11-3 and TRBJ1-6; D is ambiguous. Germline loops: CDR1 SGHNT, CDR2 YENEEA. The CDR3 totals 14 residues. V lost 5 bases and J 9 bases, leaving 14 bases between the germline ends. CDR3 loop: CASSRQQDSSPLHF. The CDR3 DNA reads TGTGCCAGCAGCCGGCAGCAGGATAGTTCACCCCTCCACTTT. The variable domain in full, completed from reference TRBV11-3 and TRBJ1-6, reads EAGVVQSPRYKIIEKKQPVAFWCNPISGHNTLYWYLQNLGQGPELLIRYENEEAVDDSQLPKDRFSAERLKGVDSTLKIQPAELGDSAVYLCASSRQQDSSPLHFGNGTRLTVT.

In this sample, this clone turned up a few times. The rearrangement links TRBV11-3 to TRBJ2-7; either TRBD1 or TRBD2 may fit D (6 bases each). Trimming left V 4 bases short and J 4 bases short, with 17 bases between. Germline lookup yields CDR1 SGHNT and CDR2 YENEEA. The CDR3 contains 15 residues. For the CDR3, the DNA is TGTGCCAGCAGCTCGAGGGGGGCAGGAGTTTACGAGCAGTACTTC. This translates into CASSSRGAGVYEQYF.

By share, this clone ranks as medium-sized. The CDR3 nucleotides read TGTGCCAGCATGCCGGACAGGGGCCGTGAAGCTTTCTTT. Residues: CASMPDRGREAFF. This rearrangement joins TRBV9 to TRBJ1-1; TRBD1 matches 9 bases. Germline CDR1 reads SGDLS; CDR2 reads YYNGEE. V dropped 6 bases and J dropped 7; count of bases not matched to a gene: 7. CDR3 length equals 13 residues.

Only a few counts were recorded for this clone. This chain uses TRBV23-1 with TRBJ1-1, with D unclear. TRBV23-1 falls under the ORF class, with uncertain function. The V and J ends lost 6 bases and 2 bases respectively, with 10 bases between them. The CDR3 covers 13 residues. This CDR3 is CASSTTQNTEAFF. CDR3 bases: TGCGCCAGCAGCACTACTCAAAACACTGAAGCTTTCTTT.

This clone was counted a few times. The gene calls are TRBV4-1 and TRBJ2-7, with TRBD1 identical over 9 bases. Germline CDR1 MGHRA, CDR2 YSYEKL. The CDR3 loop spans 15 amino acids. V was pared by 4 bases and J by 1 base, with 5 bases of the junction left unmatched. The CDR3 DNA sequence: TGCGCCAGCAGCCCCGGACAGGGGCCTTCCTACGAGCAGTACTTC. Its translation: CASSPGQGPSYEQYF.

The chain links TRBV5-1 to TRBJ1-1; tentatively, D is TRBD1 (5 bases). This CDR3 has 14 residues. Trimming pared 4 bases from V and 4 bases from J, leaving 14 bases between. Germline V gene lookup returns CDR1 SGHRS and CDR2 YFSETQ. The CDR3 DNA sequence: TGCGCCAGCAGCGGTGGGGCTGGGAGCACTGAAGCTTTCTTT. Residues: CASSGGAGSTEAFF.

Judged by abundance, this clone is medium-sized. V gene TRBV11-3 combines with J gene TRBJ2-3, with TRBD2 identical over 8 bases. The CDR3 is 15 residues long. Germline-derived CDR1 and CDR2 are SGHNT and YENEEA. V lost 3 bases to trimming and J lost 3 bases; unmatched junction nucleotides: 5. CDR3 amino acids: CASSLGGGTTDTQYF. The CDR3 bases are TGTGCCAGCAGCTTGGGCGGGGGGACGACAGATACGCAGTATTTT.

This clone appeared a few times. V and J are TRBV5-1 and TRBJ1-3; TRBD1 agrees at 7 bases. Trimming removed 4 bases from V and 4 bases from J; junction bases left unmatched: 5. Germline V gene sequence: CDR1 SGHRS, CDR2 YFSETQ. The CDR3 loop spans 14 amino acids. The CDR3: CASSTGVEGNTIYF. CDR3 DNA sequence: TGCGCCAGCAGCACAGGGGTAGAGGGAAACACCATATATTTT.